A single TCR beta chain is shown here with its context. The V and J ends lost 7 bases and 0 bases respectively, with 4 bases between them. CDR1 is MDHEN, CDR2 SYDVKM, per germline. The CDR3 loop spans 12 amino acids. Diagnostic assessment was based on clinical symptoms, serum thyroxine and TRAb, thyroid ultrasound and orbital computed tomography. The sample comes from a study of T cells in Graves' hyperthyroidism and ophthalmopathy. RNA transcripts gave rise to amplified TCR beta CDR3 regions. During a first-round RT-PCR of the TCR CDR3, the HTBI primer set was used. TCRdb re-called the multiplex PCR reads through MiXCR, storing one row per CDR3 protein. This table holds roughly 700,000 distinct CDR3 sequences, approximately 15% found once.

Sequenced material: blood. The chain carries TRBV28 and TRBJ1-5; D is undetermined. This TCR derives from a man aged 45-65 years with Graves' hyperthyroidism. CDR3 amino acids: CASKGSNQPQHF. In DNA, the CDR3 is TGTGCCAGCAAGGGTAGCAATCAGCCCCAGCATTTT. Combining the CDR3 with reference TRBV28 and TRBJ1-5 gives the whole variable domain DVKVTQSSRYLVKRTGEKVFLECVQDMDHENMFWYRQDPGLGLRLIYFSYDVKMKEKGDIPEGYSVSREKKERFSLILESASTNQTSMYLCASKGSNQPQHFGDGTRLSIL.